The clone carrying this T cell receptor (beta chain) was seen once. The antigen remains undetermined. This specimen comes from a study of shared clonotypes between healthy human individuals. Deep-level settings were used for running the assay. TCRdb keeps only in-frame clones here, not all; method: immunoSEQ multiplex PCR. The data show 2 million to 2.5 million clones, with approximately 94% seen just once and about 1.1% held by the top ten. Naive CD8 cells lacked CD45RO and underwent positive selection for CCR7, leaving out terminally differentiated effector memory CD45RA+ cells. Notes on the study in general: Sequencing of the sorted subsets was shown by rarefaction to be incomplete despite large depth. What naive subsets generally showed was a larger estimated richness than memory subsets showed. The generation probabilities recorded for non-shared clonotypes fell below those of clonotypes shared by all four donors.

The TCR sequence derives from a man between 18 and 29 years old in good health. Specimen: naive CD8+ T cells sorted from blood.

CDR3 DNA sequence: TGTGCCAGCAGCTCCCAGGGATACGGGGAGCTGTTTTTT. Its protein is CASSSQGYGELFF. The rearrangement joins TRBV7-9 to TRBJ2-2; perhaps TRBD1 as D (5 bases). The germline gives CDR1 SEHNR, CDR2 FQNEAQ (reference sequence). The CDR3 loop spans 13 amino acids. V dropped 4 bases and J dropped 7 bases, with 10 bases sitting between them.